The rows below give T cell receptor beta chains drawn from one sample of a study of post-analysis software for immune sequencing data. Via MiXCR, TCRdb re-called the PCR reads, giving one row per CDR3 protein. The table includes 600,000 to 750,000 distinct CDR3 sequences, 59% detected once. Sequencing input: blood. These receptors all stem from a girl aged 2 to 9 with multiple sclerosis. The CDR3 runs from the conserved cysteine through the conserved F or W. The order of the fields is V gene, clone size, D gene, J gene, CDR3 protein, CDR3 DNA. The D gene is left open where the match is weak. Expanded clones get a size class; other rows say once, few or many, or leave the size out.

TRBV7-6	NA	TRBD2	TRBJ2-5	CASSLGAGGPKETQYF	TGTGCCAGCAGCTTAGGAGCGGGAGGGCCCAAAGAGACCCAGTACTTC
TRBV6-5	NA	NA	TRBJ2-7	CASSYSIGSNPYEQYF	TGTGCCAGCAGTTACTCGATTGGTTCTAACCCCTACGAGCAGTACTTC
TRBV18	NA	NA	TRBJ1-4	CASSPAGASNEKLFF	TGTGCCAGCTCACCAGCAGGCGCAAGTAATGAAAAACTGTTTTTT
TRBV5-1	NA	NA	TRBJ1-1	CASSGVPRAGMNTEAFF	TGCGCCAGCAGCGGTGTCCCGAGGGCCGGAATGAACACTGAAGCTTTCTTT
TRBV29-1	NA	TRBD1	TRBJ2-7	CSVITGQPYYEQYF	TGCAGCGTGATTACGGGACAGCCGTACTACGAGCAGTACTTC
TRBV5-5	NA	NA	TRBJ2-7	CASSLPGFPYEQYF	TGTGCCAGCAGCCTGCCGGGCTTCCCGTACGAGCAGTACTTC
TRBV10-3	NA	NA	TRBJ2-5	CAISIGEGLETQYF	TGTGCCATCAGTATCGGGGAAGGGCTAGAGACCCAGTACTTC
TRBV10-3	NA	TRBD1	TRBJ1-1	CAISSEPGGTEAFF	TGTGCCATCAGTTCCGAACCAGGGGGCACTGAAGCTTTCTTT
TRBV29-1	NA	NA	TRBJ2-5	CSVDDTGLGETQYF	TGCAGCGTTGATGACACAGGGCTGGGTGAGACCCAGTACTTC
TRBV7-2	NA	TRBD2	TRBJ2-1	CASSFESGRLDEQFF	TGTGCCAGCAGCTTTGAAAGCGGGAGGCTCGATGAGCAGTTCTTC
TRBV9	NA	NA	TRBJ2-3	CASSVDPSRWGTDTQYF	TGTGCCAGCAGCGTAGATCCTAGCAGGTGGGGCACAGATACGCAGTATTTT
TRBV11-2	NA	NA	TRBJ2-7	CASTMGAGGTYEQYF	TGTGCCAGCACAATGGGAGCGGGTGGTACCTACGAGCAGTACTTC
TRBV6-2/TRBV6-3	NA	NA	TRBJ2-5	CASSYLLGRETQYF	TGTGCCAGCAGTTATTTACTCGGCCGAGAGACCCAGTACTTC
TRBV2	once	TRBD2	TRBJ2-1	CASSLAGVSNEQFF	TGTGCCAGCTCTCTAGCGGGAGTTAGCAATGAGCAGTTCTTC
TRBV5-1	many	NA	TRBJ2-5	CASSLVPQETQYF	TGTGCCAGCAGCTTAGTACCGCAAGAGACCCAGTACTTC
TRBV10-3	few	NA	TRBJ1-2	CAIRGQGLVYGYTF	TGTGCCATCAGGGGCCAGGGTTTGGTCTATGGCTACACCTTC
TRBV20-1	NA	TRBD1	TRBJ1-2	CSARQGESYGYTF	TGCAGTGCTAGGCAGGGGGAGAGCTATGGCTACACCTTC
TRBV30	NA	NA	TRBJ2-7	CAWSVPAGMAYEQYF	TGTGCCTGGAGTGTACCTGCAGGGATGGCCTACGAGCAGTACTTC
TRBV20-1	few	NA	TRBJ2-3	CSARGGVSDTQYF	TGCAGTGCTAGAGGCGGGGTCTCAGATACGCAGTATTTT
TRBV7-2	few	NA	TRBJ2-1	CASSLAGPNNEQFF	TGTGCCAGCAGCTTAGCGGGCCCAAACAATGAGCAGTTCTTC
TRBV3-1	NA	NA	TRBJ2-1	CASSQDVVHPYNEQFF	TGTGCCAGCAGCCAAGATGTAGTACATCCCTACAATGAGCAGTTCTTC
TRBV6-5	NA	NA	TRBJ2-1	CAVGGGMTYNEQFF	TGTGCCGTCGGCGGAGGGATGACCTACAATGAGCAGTTCTTC
TRBV5-1	NA	NA	TRBJ2-5	CASSAPLTEGIETQYF	TGCGCCAGCAGCGCACCCCTAACCGAGGGGATAGAGACCCAGTACTTC
TRBV3-1	few	NA	TRBJ2-2	CASSQGGASGELFF	TGTGCCAGCAGCCAAGGGGGAGCCAGCGGGGAGCTGTTTTTT
TRBV3-1	once	NA	TRBJ1-6	CASKDGQYNSPLHF	TGTGCCAGCAAAGACGGACAGTATAATTCACCCCTCCACTTT
TRBV5-5	many	NA	TRBJ2-1	CASSLGRDNEQFF	TGTGCCAGCAGCTTAGGCAGAGACAATGAGCAGTTCTTC
TRBV5-1	once	NA	TRBJ2-5	CASSLSSGRWETQYF	TGCGCCAGCAGCCTCTCTTCAGGGAGGTGGGAGACCCAGTACTTC
TRBV24-1	NA	TRBD1	TRBJ2-1	CATSDGQGVNEQFF	TGTGCCACCAGTGATGGACAGGGGGTAAATGAGCAGTTCTTC
TRBV29-1	once	NA	TRBJ1-2	CSVGDGLGYTF	TGCAGCGTGGGGGACGGACTTGGCTACACCTTC
TRBV9	NA	NA	TRBJ2-3	CASSVAPIALTDTQYF	TGTGCCAGCAGCGTAGCCCCGATAGCCTTGACAGATACGCAGTATTTT
TRBV20-1	NA	NA	TRBJ2-5	CSARDRDGGRQETQYF	TGCAGTGCTAGGGACCGGGACGGGGGAAGGCAAGAGACCCAGTACTTC
TRBV20-1	NA	NA	TRBJ2-5	CSASGPLRNGETQYF	TGCAGTGCTAGTGGGCCCCTTCGGAACGGAGAGACCCAGTACTTC
TRBV5-6	NA	NA	TRBJ1-6	CASSLSWGRGNAPLHF	TGTGCCAGCAGCTTGTCTTGGGGTAGGGGCAACGCACCCCTCCACTTT
TRBV9	NA	NA	TRBJ2-1	CASSRVSYNEQFF	TGTGCCAGCAGCAGGGTCTCCTACAATGAGCAGTTCTTC
TRBV5-1	few	NA	TRBJ2-1	CASSLELSGSDEQFF	TGCGCCAGCAGCTTGGAGTTGAGCGGTTCGGATGAGCAGTTCTTC
TRBV7-2	NA	NA	TRBJ2-7	CAILRDRGPRAQYF	TGTGCCATCCTTAGAGATCGGGGGCCCCGGGCCCAGTACTTC
TRBV20-1	NA	NA	TRBJ2-3	CSALKIPDTQYF	TGCAGTGCTCTAAAGATCCCAGATACGCAGTATTTT
TRBV12-3/TRBV12-4	NA	TRBD1	TRBJ2-7	CASSVNRDRGQYEQYF	TGTGCCAGCAGCGTTAACCGGGACAGGGGGCAGTACGAGCAGTACTTC
TRBV12-3/TRBV12-4	NA	NA	TRBJ2-3	CASSRQRGTQYF	TGTGCCAGCAGCCGACAGAGGGGTACGCAGTATTTT
TRBV20-1	NA	NA	TRBJ2-1	CSARDLRGSSYNEQFF	TGCAGTGCTAGAGATCTGAGGGGGAGCTCCTACAATGAGCAGTTCTTC
TRBV29-1	once	NA	TRBJ1-1	CSVEFPTEAFF	TGCAGCGTTGAATTCCCCACTGAAGCTTTCTTT
TRBV7-2	few	NA	TRBJ2-1	CASSLVEGGSSYNEQFF	TGTGCCAGCAGCTTAGTTGAGGGGGGAAGCTCCTACAATGAGCAGTTCTTC
TRBV5-1	once	NA	TRBJ2-4	CTSSLGGSAVGNIQYF	TGCACCAGCAGCTTGGGGGGTTCCGCTGTGGGAAACATTCAGTACTTC
TRBV28	NA	NA	TRBJ2-1	CASNREGEQFF	TGTGCCTCGAACCGGGAAGGTGAGCAGTTCTTC